Below, 3 T cell receptor beta chains from the same sample are listed, as sequenced in a study of T-cell memory formation after mild COVID-19. In TCRdb, the 5' RACE reads were re-called with MiXCR into one record per CDR3 protein. The sample includes 500,000 to 650,000 distinct CDR3 sequences, about 22% of them seen just once. The sequenced sample was PBMCs or a T cell subset sorted from them (not recorded which). The receptors were gathered from an adult woman who had mild COVID-19 (a few samples of this study predate the infection). Cell type and time point are not known.

CDR3 DNA: TGTGCCAGCAGCTTGACAGGGGTCAGCGGGGAGCTGTTTTTT. It codes for CASSLTGVSGELFF. J is TRBJ2-2 and V is TRBV5-5; 7 bases fit TRBD1. Germline CDR1 is SGHKS and CDR2 is YYEKEE (reference sequence). J gave up 7 bases and V 1 base, and 4 bases lay outside the gene matches. The CDR3 covers 14 residues.

This clonotype occurred a few times. V usage is TRBV19 and J usage is TRBJ1-1; D gene ambiguous. This CDR3 comprises 12 residues. Trimming stripped 5 bases from V and 0 bases from J, with 4 bases between. Germline CDR1 LNHDA, CDR2 SQIVND (reference sequence). CDR3 sequence (DNA): TGTGCCAGTAGTCGGTTGAACACTGAAGCTTTCTTT. It codes for CASSRLNTEAFF. Using reference TRBV19 and TRBJ1-1 for the parts outside the CDR3, the full variable domain is DGGITQSPKYLFRKEGQNVTLSCEQNLNHDAMYWYRQDPGQGLRLIYYSQIVNDFQKGDIAEGYSVSREKKESFPLTVTSAQKNPTAFYLCASSRLNTEAFFGQGTRLTVV.

J is TRBJ1-2 and V is TRBV9; no clear D gene. Per germline, CDR1 SGDLS and CDR2 YYNGEE. Trimming stripped 0 bases from V and 3 bases from J, with 9 bases between. The CDR3 length is 14 residues. CDR3 in amino acids: CASSVAGSDYGYTF. Written as DNA, the CDR3 is TGTGCCAGCAGCGTAGCTGGGTCAGACTATGGCTACACCTTC. Filled out from reference TRBV9 and TRBJ1-2, the complete variable domain reads DSGVTQTPKHLITATGQRVTLRCSPRSGDLSVYWYQQSLDQGLQFLIQYYNGEERAKGNILERFSAQQFPDLHSELNLSSLELGDSALYFCASSVAGSDYGYTFGSGTRLTVV.